This T cell receptor (beta chain) originates from a study of blood T cell repertoires in COVID-19. Some clones are missing from TCRdb's copy, which holds only in-frame ones; the method was immunoSEQ multiplex PCR. The sample holds fewer than 100,000 clones, roughly 82% seen once. This CDR3 spans 14 amino acids. Trimming took 4 bases from V and 8 from J, leaving 15 bases between them. Germline CDR1 reads LGHDT; CDR2 reads YNNKEL (reference sequence). The sample comprised peripheral blood. This sequence was found in a woman between 45 and 65 years old with acute or convalescent COVID-19. V usage is TRBV3-1 (or the pseudogene TRBV3-2) and J usage is TRBJ2-1; the D gene is possibly TRBD1 (5 bases). CDR3 sequence (DNA): TGTGCCAGCAGCCGAGTCGACAGTGGGCATGAGCAGTTCTTC. Translation gives CASSRVDSGHEQFF.